This T cell receptor (beta chain) was recorded in a study of T cell responses to AZD1222 COVID-19 vaccine (dated by TCRdb to the early 2020s). For the study in its entirety: AZD1222 recipients whose second dose came at about 4 weeks and those whose second dose came at about 12 weeks were combined into one group, since spike-specific TCR depth and breadth did not differ between the two schedules. A total of approximately 230 trial participants underwent TCR sequencing, of whom some 210 received two doses of AZD1222 and around 25 received two doses of the MenACWY control vaccine. Enrollment into the trials was organized by age into subgroups of 18-55, 56-69 and 70-plus years, and those subgroups contained roughly 140, 27 and 60 TCR-sequenced participants, respectively. Study-wide findings and limitations: Because no samples from the day 14 peak response were available, repertoires could be characterized only after the peak T cell response. Nearly half of unique spike-specific TCRs reportedly recognized epitopes outside regions mutated in the B.1.351 and B.1.1.7 variants. Conclusions about previously exposed vaccinees are limited, since just a handful of AZD1222 recipients were seropositive for SARS-CoV-2 at baseline. After two AZD1222 doses, spike-specific TCR breadth and depth were significantly higher than at day 0 and than in MenACWY recipients. Participants were mostly white British and included more females than males, and it was suggested by the authors that clonal diversity may have been underestimated. In the small 56-69-year group, the increase in depth fell short of significance, most likely because of low power. The vaccine-associated CD4 TCRs covered the entire spike protein, and the dominant responses fell in regions 160-218 and 743-854.

The CDR3 regions of human TCRbeta chains were analyzed by immunosequencing. In the authors' own workflow: TCRs in the repertoires were matched against a reference library of SARS-CoV-2-specific TCRs that had been generated with the MIRA antigen-specificity platform. Breadth was defined as the fraction of unique TCRs that were SARS-CoV-2-associated, and depth was defined as the fraction of total T cells that were SARS-CoV-2-associated. Using the MIRA data, each spike-specific TCR was assigned both to the spike region to which the TCR was reactive and to a CD4 or CD8 class. Log10-transformed breadth and depth values were compared by one-way ANOVA with Sidak's multiple comparisons tests. Imported from immuneACCESS, the table was reduced by TCRdb to in-frame sequences with V and J called. These copies leave out some clones; in studies compared against another copy, an unresolved V gene accounts for under half, and the cause of the remainder is not known. V and J calls and clone size come straight from that table; D and trimming were deduced from the DNA. The sample table contains 150,000 to 200,000 clones; only one count was recorded for 88% of them. Approximately 0.49% of the sample belongs to the ten largest clones.

From the cysteine up to the phenylalanine, the CDR3 has a length of 11 residues. Only the CDR3 DNA is retained, 33 bases long and in frame from the first base. CDR1 SGHNT and CDR2 YENEEA are derived from the germline V gene. V is clipped by 11 bases and J by 0 bases, and the sequence between their germline boundaries is 8 bases long. The time point label of this sample denotes: baseline before first vaccination. Vaccinee samples came from UK trials COV001 and COV002, including a single-blind randomized controlled phase 2/3 trial of AZD1222 (ChAdOx1 nCoV-19) in healthy adults. Trial participant PBMC samples were collected at day 0 and day 28 after the second dose for TCRbeta chain sequencing. With respect to this clone: Which antigen it targets is not known. No base qualities exist here, and no much larger clone lies one base off it.

This TCR derives from an adult in good health. The specimen comprised peripheral blood, sampled on day 0 of AZD1222 vaccination. This sequence uses TRBV11-3 and TRBJ2-7; the D gene is unclear. The DNA sequence is TGTGCCCCTGTGGTCTCCTACGAGCAGTACTTC. Its amino acids are CAPVVSYEQYF.